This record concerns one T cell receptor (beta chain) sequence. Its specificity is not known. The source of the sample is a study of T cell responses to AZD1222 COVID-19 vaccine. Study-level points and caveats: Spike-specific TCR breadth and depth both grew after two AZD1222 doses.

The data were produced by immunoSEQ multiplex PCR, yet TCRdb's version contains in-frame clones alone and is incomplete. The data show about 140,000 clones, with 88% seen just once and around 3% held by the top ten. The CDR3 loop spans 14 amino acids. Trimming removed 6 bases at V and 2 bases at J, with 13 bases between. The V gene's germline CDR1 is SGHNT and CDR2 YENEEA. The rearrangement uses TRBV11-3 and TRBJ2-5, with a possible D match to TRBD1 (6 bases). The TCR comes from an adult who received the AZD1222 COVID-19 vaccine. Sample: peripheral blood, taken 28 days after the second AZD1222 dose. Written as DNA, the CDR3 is TGTGCCAGCAGTTCTCGGGACAAGCAAGAGACCCAGTACTTC. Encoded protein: CASSSRDKQETQYF.